Each of the 15 T cell receptor beta chains below was sequenced from the same sample in a study of CD8 T cells in ankylosing spondylitis. In TCRdb, the 5' RACE reads were re-called with MiXCR into one record per CDR3 protein. This table holds 200,000 to 250,000 distinct CDR3 sequences, under 30% found once. Sequencing was done on a sample of blood, either unsorted or a sorted T cell fraction (not recorded which). The source of these receptors is a male donor with ankylosing spondylitis or in good health (not recorded which).

J is TRBJ2-6 and V is TRBV20-1, with D tentatively TRBD2 (6 bases). The CDR3 contains 21 residues. The V and J ends lost 0 bases and 0 bases respectively, with 24 bases between them. CDR1 is DFQATT, CDR2 SNEGSKA, per germline (reference sequence). CDR3 DNA sequence: TGCAGTGCTAGAGATAGGTGGAGGGCAGGGCCACCTCTCTCTGGGGCCAACGTCCTGACTTTC. It translates to CSARDRWRAGPPLSGANVLTF.

This clonotype was seen a handful of times. The CDR3 region is CSVAGWANYGYTF. As DNA, the CDR3 is TGCAGCGTTGCAGGCTGGGCTAACTATGGCTACACCTTC. The chain recombines TRBV29-1 with TRBJ1-2; D is undetermined. The CDR3 sequence is 13 residues long. Between the trimmed V and J ends, which lost 4 bases and 0 bases, there was a span of 9 bases. The germline V gene encodes CDR1 SQVTM and CDR2 ANQGSEA.

This clonotype showed up many times. V usage is TRBV3-1 and J usage is TRBJ2-5; no reliable D call. The CDR3 runs to 12 residues. Germline loops: CDR1 LGHDT, CDR2 YNNKEL (reference sequence). Trimming took off 0 bases at V and 7 bases at J, with 6 bases between the two ends. The CDR3 sequence is CASSQDRMTQYF. Written as DNA, the CDR3 is TGTGCCAGCAGCCAAGATCGGATGACCCAGTACTTC.

This clonotype was seen a few times. The V gene is TRBV20-1, the J gene TRBJ2-7; D is possibly TRBD1 (6 bases). Trimming pared 3 bases from V and 7 bases from J, leaving 13 bases between. CDR1 is DFQATT, CDR2 SNEGSKA, per germline (reference sequence). The CDR3 is 12 residues long. CDR3 in amino acids: CSARRTDAEQYF. In DNA form, the CDR3 reads TGCAGTGCTAGGAGGACAGATGCGGAGCAGTACTTC.

This clonotype occurred many times. The V and J genes are TRBV25-1 and TRBJ1-2; D is uncertain. This CDR3 is 11 amino acids long. V gave up 3 bases and J gave up 5 bases, with 4 bases separating them. Germline V gene sequence: CDR1 MGHDK, CDR2 SYGVNS. CDR3 DNA sequence: TGTGCCAGCAGTGATGGTTATGGCTACACCTTC. Its protein is CASSDGYGYTF.

This clonotype has more than one count but fewer than ten. CDR3 loop: CSASLRRVAQEWAYNEQFF. The CDR3 DNA reads TGCAGTGCTAGCCTCCGTCGGGTAGCCCAAGAATGGGCTTACAATGAGCAGTTCTTC. The rearrangement uses TRBV20-1 and TRBJ2-1; D is uncertain. The CDR3 spans 19 residues. Germline CDR1 is DFQATT and CDR2 is SNEGSKA (reference sequence). V lost 3 bases, J lost 4 bases, and 28 bases lay in between.

The genes are TRBV27 and TRBJ2-4; D is tentatively TRBD1 or TRBD2 (5 bases each). CDR1 MNHEY and CDR2 SMNVEV come from the germline V gene (reference sequence). Trimming removed 2 bases at V and 8 bases at J, with 13 bases between. There are 14 residues in the CDR3. The CDR3 loop is CASSLGTHSDIQYF. CDR3 in DNA: TGTGCCAGCAGTTTAGGGACCCACTCAGACATTCAGTACTTC.

Ten or more counts support this clonotype. The genes are TRBV6-2 or TRBV6-3 and TRBJ1-1; D ambiguous. CDR1 and CDR2 (germline): MNHEY, SVGEGT. The V gene lost 2 bases and the J gene lost 6 bases, with 16 bases spanning the gap. This CDR3 comprises 15 residues. Here the CDR3 DNA reads TGTGCCAGCAGTTACCGGGCACCGGGCCGTTCTGAAGCTTTCTTT. Translating it yields CASSYRAPGRSEAFF.

The chain joins TRBV25-1 to TRBJ2-7; D ambiguous. Per the germline V gene, CDR1 is MGHDK and CDR2 is SYGVNS. There are 12 residues in the CDR3. V was shortened by 3 bases and J by 4 bases, with 7 bases between the two germline ends. The CDR3 loop reads CASSDQVYEQYF. CDR3 nucleotides: TGTGCCAGCAGTGACCAGGTTTACGAGCAGTACTTC.

This clonotype was seen many times. The CDR3 here is CSVKRGTAAGGESTDTQYF. The CDR3 DNA is TGCAGTGTCAAGAGGGGTACGGCCGCGGGAGGGGAGAGCACAGATACGCAGTATTTT. This chain links TRBV20-1 with TRBJ2-3, with 9 bases lining up with TRBD2. Losses at the gene ends were 7 bases for V and 0 bases for J; bases not matched to a gene: 20. The germline CDR1 and CDR2 sequences are DFQATT and SNEGSKA (reference sequence). The CDR3 consists of 19 residues.

This clonotype has a handful of counts. The chain uses TRBV4-3 and TRBJ1-6; D is ambiguous. Trimming removed 1 base at V and 10 bases at J, with 11 bases between. The V gene's germline CDR1 is LGHNA and CDR2 YSLEER. This CDR3 has 14 amino acids. The CDR3: CASSQALWASPLHF. As DNA, the CDR3 is TGCGCCAGCAGCCAAGCACTTTGGGCCTCACCCCTCCACTTT.

V is TRBV10-2 and J is TRBJ1-2; no definite D call. V was cut by 0 bases and J by 4 bases, with 6 bases left in between. This CDR3 contains 13 residues. Germline V CDR1 and CDR2: WSHSY, SAAADI. The CDR3 DNA sequence: TGCGCCAGCAGTGAGTCGGGGAGCTATGGCTACACCTTC. It yields the protein CASSESGSYGYTF.

The count of this clonotype is one. The gene calls are TRBV20-1 and TRBJ2-3, with a weak D call TRBD1 (5 bases). Germline V gives CDR1 DFQATT, CDR2 SNEGSKA (reference sequence). The CDR3 sequence is 14 residues long. The ends were cut back, 4 bases at V and 4 bases at J, with 15 bases in the middle. For the CDR3, the DNA is TGCAGTGCTACCAGGGTTTTAGTTTCAGATACGCAGTATTTT. Amino acids: CSATRVLVSDTQYF.

This clonotype was counted a few times. This chain links TRBV4-2 with TRBJ2-3; D might be TRBD1 (6 bases). From germline, CDR1 is LGHNA and CDR2 YNFKEQ. The CDR3 totals 16 residues. V lost 0 bases and J 2 bases, leaving 12 bases between the germline ends. The CDR3 loop reads CASSQDSGQSTDTQYF. CDR3 nucleotides: TGTGCCAGCAGCCAAGATTCGGGACAATCCACAGATACGCAGTATTTT.

This clonotype was picked up many times. The chain links TRBV29-1 to TRBJ2-5; 11 bases agree with TRBD2. Germline assignment: CDR1 SQVTM and CDR2 ANQGSEA. The CDR3 extends over 14 amino acids. J lost 7 bases, V lost 4 bases, and 8 bases had no gene match. The CDR3 protein is CSVVAGGLPGTQYF. CDR3 bases: TGCAGCGTTGTAGCGGGAGGGCTCCCCGGGACCCAGTACTTC.